This is a list of T cell receptor beta chains from one sample in a study of radiation and T cells in renal cell carcinoma. Generated by immunoSEQ multiplex PCR, the TCRdb table keeps only in-frame clones and is missing some. The table lists 50,000 to 70,000 clones, more than 60% of them singletons. Sequencing was performed on blood, taken from a patient whose treatment included radiotherapy and nephrectomy. These receptor sequences come from a man between 60 and 75 years old with renal cell carcinoma. Each CDR3 is given with its conserved first and last residue. The D gene is left open where the match is weak. Clone size is stated in some rows and not others, as once, few, many or a class when expanded.

cdr3_nt cdr3_aa clone_size v_call d_call j_call
TGTGCCTGGAGTGCCCAGTTGAACACTGAAGCTTTCTTT CAWSAQLNTEAFF - TRBV30 - TRBJ1-1
TGTGCCAGCAGCTCCGGACAGGGGGATACGCAGTATTTT CASSSGQGDTQYF - TRBV5-4 TRBD1 TRBJ2-3
TGTGCCAGCAGCATGACTTGGGTTTTCTCTGGGGCCAACGTCCTGACTTTC CASSMTWVFSGANVLTF - TRBV5-4 - TRBJ2-6
TGTGCCAGTAGCCCGGGAGGGTCCTATGGCCACACCTTC CASSPGGSYGHTF - TRBV19 - TRBJ1-2
TGTGCCAGTAGTATAGGTGTACAGGTTCGGCCCTCTGGGGCCAACGTCCTGACTTTC CASSIGVQVRPSGANVLTF - TRBV19 - TRBJ2-6
TGTGCCAGCAGTGGGACAGGGAAACAAGAGACCCAGTACTTC CASSGTGKQETQYF - TRBV9 TRBD1 TRBJ2-5
TGTGCCAGTAGTATGCCCAGGGGGCATAATCAGCCCCAGCATTTT CASSMPRGHNQPQHF - TRBV19 TRBD1 TRBJ1-5
TGTGCCAGTAGTACGACCGGGGGGCGGACTGAAGCTTTCTTT CASSTTGGRTEAFF - TRBV19 - TRBJ1-1
TGTGCCAGCAGCTTAGTTTCTTCGAACACTGAAGCTTTCTTT CASSLVSSNTEAFF - TRBV11-2 - TRBJ1-1
TGTGCCAGCAGTGAAACACAGTCTAATTCACCCCTCCACTTT CASSETQSNSPLHF - TRBV6-1 - TRBJ1-6
TGTGCCAGCAAACTGGCGGGGGCTAGCACAGATACGCAGTATTTT CASKLAGASTDTQYF few TRBV2 - TRBJ2-3
TGTGCCAGCAGTTACTCTTGGGGTTGGGGCACCGGGGAGCTGTTTTTT CASSYSWGWGTGELFF few TRBV6-5 - TRBJ2-2
TGTGCCAGCAGCTCCCGAGGGACAAGGGACGACGAGCAGTACTTC CASSSRGTRDDEQYF - TRBV13 - TRBJ2-7
TGCGCCAGCAGTTGGGACAGCCCTAGGAGCTCCTACAATGAGCAGTTCTTC CASSWDSPRSSYNEQFF once TRBV5-1 TRBD1 TRBJ2-1
TGTGCCAGCAGTGATGAGGGGGTCGGCAGGGAGACCCAGTACTTC CASSDEGVGRETQYF - TRBV2 - TRBJ2-5
TGTGCCAGCTCACCCTTTGGACGGGAAGACTATGGCTACACCTTC CASSPFGREDYGYTF - TRBV18 - TRBJ1-2
TGCGCCAGCAGCTTTAGGACTAGCGGGAGTGGTACCGGGGAGCTGTTTTTT CASSFRTSGSGTGELFF - TRBV5-1 TRBD2 TRBJ2-2
TGTGCCGGTCTTAACAGGGGCGCTGGCGGCTACACCTTC CAGLNRGAGGYTF - TRBV6-1 TRBD1 TRBJ1-2
TGTGCCAGCAGCTTCGGGGACGGGCTGTACAATGAGCAGTTCTTC CASSFGDGLYNEQFF - TRBV7-9 - TRBJ2-1
TGTGCCAGCAGCCCCGGGACATTGAACACTGAAGCTTTCTTT CASSPGTLNTEAFF - TRBV6-5 - TRBJ1-1